This T cell receptor (beta chain) originates from a study of blood T cell repertoires in COVID-19. Whole-study context: The cDNA or gDNA used as material had been derived from T cells, B-cell-depleted T cells, or PBMCs.

Under the authors' procedure: The authors estimated nucleated cell counts from reference gene primer amplification. Profiling relied on immunoSEQ multiplex PCR, and the TCRdb table lists in-frame clones only, not all of them. That table is the source of V, J and clone size, and D and trimming were worked out from the DNA. The repertoire consists of about 220,000 clones, with 65% to 85% occurring once and the leading ten covering less than 2.5%. The J segment lost 3 bases and the V segment lost 5 bases, leaving 6 bases of the junction unmatched. Germline V gene sequence: CDR1 LNHDA, CDR2 SQIVND (reference sequence). This CDR3 comprises 14 residues.

The chain joins TRBV19 to TRBJ2-7; 8 nucleotides agree with TRBD1. The sequence derives from a woman aged 55-70 years with acute or convalescent COVID-19. The sequenced sample consisted of peripheral blood. DNA of the CDR3: TGTGCCAGTAGTTCCCGGACAGGGTTCTACGAGCAGTACTTC. This gives the protein CASSSRTGFYEQYF.